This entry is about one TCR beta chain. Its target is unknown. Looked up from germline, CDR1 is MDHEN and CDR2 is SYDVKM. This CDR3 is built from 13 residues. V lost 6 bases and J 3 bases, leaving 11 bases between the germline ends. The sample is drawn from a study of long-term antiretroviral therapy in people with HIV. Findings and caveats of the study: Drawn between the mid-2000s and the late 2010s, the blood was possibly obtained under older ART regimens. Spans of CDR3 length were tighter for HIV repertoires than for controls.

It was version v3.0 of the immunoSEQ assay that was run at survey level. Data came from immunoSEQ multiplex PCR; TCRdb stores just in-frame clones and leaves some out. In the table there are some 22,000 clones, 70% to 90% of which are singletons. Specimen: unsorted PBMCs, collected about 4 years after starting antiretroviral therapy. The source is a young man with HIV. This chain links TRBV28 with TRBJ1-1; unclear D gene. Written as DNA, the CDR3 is TGTGCCAGCAGCCTCCCAAAGGACACTGAAGCTTTCTTT. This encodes CASSLPKDTEAFF.